These 29 T cell receptor beta chains share one sample of origin, sequenced in a study of blood T cell repertoires in COVID-19. The table came from immunoSEQ multiplex PCR; TCRdb's copy has only in-frame clones and leaves some out. The table lists around 24,000 clones, around 85% of them singletons. The specimen was peripheral blood. These receptors all come from a woman aged 80 or over with acute or convalescent COVID-19.

The rearrangement joins TRBV5-6 to TRBJ2-3, with 11 positions matching TRBD2. This CDR3 region has 15 residues. V shed 4 bases and J 4 bases; nucleotides not matched to a gene: 5. CDR1 is SGHDT, CDR2 YYEEEE, per germline. Here the CDR3 reads CASSRDSGGADTQYF. The CDR3 bases are TGTGCCAGCAGCCGAGATAGCGGGGGGGCAGATACGCAGTATTTT.

The CDR3, as DNA: TGTGCCAGCATGAGCGGGAGGAACACCGGGGAGCTGTTTTTT. Amino acid sequence: CASMSGRNTGELFF. This chain uses TRBV2 with TRBJ2-2, with 8 bases identical to TRBD2. Germline V lookup: CDR1 SNHLY, CDR2 FYNNEI. J gave up 1 base and V 7 bases, and 2 bases lay outside the gene matches. This CDR3 comprises 14 residues.

This clone appeared a few times. V gene TRBV5-4 combines with J gene TRBJ1-2; D is uncertain. The length of the CDR3 is 15 residues. The V gene lost 9 bases and the J gene lost 7 bases, with 25 bases spanning the gap. Germline-derived CDR1 and CDR2 are SGHNT and YYREEE (reference sequence). The CDR3 loop is CATSLPGEIRGGYTF. In nucleotides, the CDR3 is TGTGCCACAAGCCTTCCCGGAGAGATTAGAGGTGGCTACACCTTC.

This rearrangement joins TRBV4-1 to TRBJ2-1; D call uncertain. CDR1 is MGHRA, CDR2 YSYEKL, per germline. The CDR3 has 15 residues. V lost 0 bases to trimming and J lost 0 bases, with 6 bases between them. CDR3 bases: TGCGCCAGCAGCCAAGAACAGAGCTCCTACAATGAGCAGTTCTTC. Encoded protein: CASSQEQSSYNEQFF.

The V call is TRBV18, the J call TRBJ1-6, with D tentatively TRBD1 (5 bases). Germline assignment: CDR1 KGHSH and CDR2 LQKENI. Trimming took 5 bases from V and 8 from J, leaving 10 bases between them. CDR3 length equals 13 residues. CDR3 in amino acids: CASSSDRYSPLHF. CDR3 coding DNA: TGTGCCAGCTCATCCGACAGATATTCACCCCTCCACTTT.

The table lists this clone with a few counts. The chain links TRBV7-2 to TRBJ1-5; maybe TRBD1 (5 bases). The germline CDR1 and CDR2 sequences are SGHTA and FQGNSA. The length of the CDR3 is 14 residues. Between the trimmed V and J ends, which lost 5 bases and 7 bases, there was a span of 15 bases. CDR3: CASSLRPEGQPQHF. The CDR3 coding sequence is TGTGCCAGCAGCCTCCGCCCGGAGGGGCAGCCCCAGCATTTT.

The chain joins TRBV3-1 (or the pseudogene TRBV3-2) to TRBJ2-1, with D perhaps TRBD2 (5 bases). Germline loops: CDR1 LGHDT, CDR2 YNNKEL (reference sequence). The V end was cut by 0 bases, the J end by 8 bases, with 17 bases between. The CDR3 length is 16 residues. The CDR3 DNA reads TGTGCCAGCAGCCAAGATGAGGGTTGGCGGGTGTATGAGCAGTTCTTC. Its translation: CASSQDEGWRVYEQFF.

The gene calls are TRBV19 and TRBJ2-6; D unclear. V dropped 5 bases and J dropped 2 bases, with 10 bases sitting between them. Per germline, CDR1 LNHDA and CDR2 SQIVND (reference sequence). This CDR3 contains 15 residues. CDR3 DNA: TGTGCCAGTAGTTATTGGGCGACTGGGGCCAACGTCCTGACTTTC. As protein: CASSYWATGANVLTF.

This chain uses TRBV7-2 with TRBJ2-2, with TRBD2 matching over 11 bases. J lost 6 bases, V lost 1 base, and 7 bases had no gene match. Germline values: CDR1 SGHTA, CDR2 FQGNSA. This CDR3 contains 17 residues. The CDR3 loop is CASSLGGGSGRAGELFF. DNA of the CDR3: TGTGCCAGCAGCTTAGGTGGTGGTAGCGGGAGGGCCGGGGAGCTGTTTTTT.

The chain employs TRBV3-1 (or the pseudogene TRBV3-2) and TRBJ2-7, with TRBD2 matching 7 bases. After removal of 4 bases from V and 5 bases from J, the junction contained 8 bases not matched to a gene. The CDR3 is made up of 14 amino acids. The germline V gene encodes CDR1 LGHDT and CDR2 YNNKEL (reference sequence). This chain's CDR3 is CASSRSGTNNEQYF. The CDR3 DNA reads as TGTGCCAGCAGCCGATCCGGGACTAACAACGAGCAGTACTTC.

V gene TRBV10-3 combines with J gene TRBJ2-2; 8 positions match TRBD2. This CDR3 is 16 amino acids long. The V and J ends lost 3 bases and 2 bases, in that order; junction bases with no gene match: 5. CDR1 is ENHRY, CDR2 SYGVKD, per germline. The CDR3 loop is CAISDASGRNTGELFF. The CDR3 region has the DNA TGTGCCATCAGTGATGCCAGCGGGAGAAACACCGGGGAGCTGTTTTTT.

The chain recombines TRBV6-2 or TRBV6-3 with TRBJ2-6; 7 bases line up with TRBD1. CDR1 MNHEY and CDR2 SVGEGT come from the germline V gene. The CDR3 runs 18 residues. Losses at the gene ends were 5 bases for V and 0 bases for J; bases not matched to a gene: 10. The CDR3 coding sequence is TGTGCCAGCAGTCCGACAGGGTATTCCAGCTCTGGGGCCAACGTCCTGACTTTC. Translated: CASSPTGYSSSGANVLTF.

The V gene is TRBV6-2 or TRBV6-3, the J gene TRBJ2-7; a weak D match, TRBD2 (6 bases). The CDR3 loop spans 14 amino acids. From germline, CDR1 is MNHEY and CDR2 SVGEGT. Trimming took off 1 base at V and 5 bases at J, with 12 bases between the two ends. The CDR3 protein is CASSYWEVGDEQYF. In DNA, the CDR3 is TGTGCCAGCAGTTACTGGGAGGTGGGGGACGAGCAGTACTTC.

The chain joins TRBV24-1 to TRBJ1-1; 7 nucleotides align to TRBD1. V was clipped by 3 bases and J by 6 bases; unmatched bases: 3. Germline lookup yields CDR1 KGHDR and CDR2 SFDVKD. The CDR3 length is 13 residues. The CDR3: CATSDPDRAEAFF. The CDR3 DNA reads TGTGCCACCAGTGATCCCGACAGGGCTGAAGCTTTCTTT.

The rearrangement uses TRBV4-1 and TRBJ1-4, with TRBD1 as a possible D gene (5 bases). V was shortened by 7 bases and J by 4 bases, with 22 bases between the two germline ends. The V gene's germline CDR1 is MGHRA and CDR2 YSYEKL. There are 17 residues in the CDR3. The CDR3 sequence is CASTLRSGGGINEKLFF. The CDR3 bases are TGCGCCAGCACCCTAAGGTCTGGGGGGGGTATTAATGAAAAACTGTTTTTT.

This clone was detected many times. This chain connects TRBV30 to TRBJ2-3; 12 positions match TRBD2. V was clipped by 2 bases and J by 5 bases; unmatched bases: 8. This CDR3 contains 16 residues. Germline V gene sequence: CDR1 GTSNPN, CDR2 SVGIG (reference sequence). The CDR3 coding sequence is TGTGCCTGGAGTTCCCCTAGCGGGGGGGCCGAAGATACGCAGTATTTT. It yields the protein CAWSSPSGGAEDTQYF.

The chain links TRBV5-6 to TRBJ2-1; unclear D gene. CDR3 length: 12 residues. V lost 1 base to trimming and J lost 10 bases, with 9 bases between them. Germline values: CDR1 SGHDT, CDR2 YYEEEE. In DNA form, the CDR3 reads TGTGCCAGCAGCTTGCTGACTCCCGAGCAGTTCTTC. Protein sequence: CASSLLTPEQFF.

The CDR3 nucleotides are TGTGCCAGCGGGTACAGGGGGAGCACCGGGGAGCTGTTTTTT. Its translation: CASGYRGSTGELFF. The chain links TRBV27 to TRBJ2-2; 8 bases are a match to TRBD1. V shed 8 bases and J 4 bases; nucleotides not matched to a gene: 6. The CDR3 covers 14 residues. Germline CDR1 MNHEY, CDR2 SMNVEV (reference sequence).

The chain combines TRBV18 with TRBJ1-1; 7 bases are shared with TRBD1. CDR1 is KGHSH and CDR2 is LQKENI in the germline V gene. This CDR3 contains 15 residues. V gave up 0 bases and J gave up 6 bases; unmatched junction bases: 7. This CDR3 reads CASSPPVGGKAEAFF. CDR3 coding DNA: TGTGCCAGCTCACCACCGGTAGGGGGCAAGGCTGAAGCTTTCTTT.

This chain uses TRBV2 with TRBJ1-2, with TRBD1 matching 10 bases. This CDR3 region has 14 residues. Germline V CDR1 and CDR2: SNHLY, FYNNEI. Germline trimming cut 6 bases from V and 1 base from J; bases unmatched to any gene: 2. CDR3 sequence (DNA): TGTGCCAGCAGAGGACAGGGGGGTAACTATGGCTACACCTTC. Its translation: CASRGQGGNYGYTF.

The chain carries TRBV18 and TRBJ2-2; a weak D match, TRBD1 (5 bases). The CDR3 contains 15 residues. V was clipped by 1 base and J by 2 bases, with 8 bases between them. From germline, CDR1 is KGHSH and CDR2 LQKENI. The CDR3 reads CASSPQGINTGELFF. The CDR3 DNA reads TGTGCCAGCTCACCACAGGGGATCAACACCGGGGAGCTGTTTTTT.

The rearrangement joins TRBV3-1 (or the pseudogene TRBV3-2) to TRBJ2-3; TRBD2 aligns across 8 bases. Looked up from germline, CDR1 is LGHDT and CDR2 is YNNKEL (reference sequence). The ends lost 3 bases at V and 3 bases at J; junction bases unmatched: 2. This CDR3 contains 14 residues. The CDR3 bases are TGTGCCAGCAGCCACCGCGGGGGGACAGATACGCAGTATTTT. Translation: CASSHRGGTDTQYF.

This clone was seen a single time. The V and J genes are TRBV25-1 and TRBJ2-3; 7 nucleotides agree with TRBD2. CDR1 and CDR2 (germline): MGHDK, SYGVNS. There are 18 residues in the CDR3. V was pared by 2 bases and J by 2 bases, with 13 bases of the junction left unmatched. The CDR3 spells CASSEGGGLAVYTDTQYF. The CDR3 DNA reads TGTGCCAGCAGTGAAGGCGGTGGGCTAGCGGTCTACACAGATACGCAGTATTTT.

The chain recombines TRBV7-3 with TRBJ2-1; D may be TRBD2 (6 bases). Trimming removed 5 bases at V and 1 base at J, with 15 bases between. CDR3 size: 16 residues. The germline gives CDR1 SGHTA, CDR2 FQGTGA. The CDR3 region has the DNA TGTGCCAGCAGCCCGGCGGGGAGTAAGTCCTACAATGAGCAGTTCTTC. It translates to CASSPAGSKSYNEQFF.

This clone was recorded many times. The V and J genes are TRBV30 and TRBJ1-2; the D is unclear. In germline, CDR1 is GTSNPN, CDR2 SVGIG (reference sequence). Trimming took off 4 bases at V and 1 base at J, with 7 bases between the two ends. The CDR3 runs to 12 residues. The CDR3 here is CAWTANNYGYTF. DNA of the CDR3: TGTGCCTGGACCGCTAATAACTATGGCTACACCTTC.

This clone was seen only once. The rearrangement joins TRBV15 to TRBJ2-5; TRBD2 matches 8 bases. Trimming removed 1 base from V and 6 bases from J; junction bases left unmatched: 7. Germline CDR1 reads LNHNV; CDR2 reads YYDKDF (reference sequence). The CDR3 loop spans 15 amino acids. The CDR3 spells CATSRGAGGPKTQYF. The CDR3 bases are TGTGCCACCAGCAGAGGGGCGGGGGGCCCGAAGACCCAGTACTTC. The whole variable domain, filled in from reference TRBV15 and TRBJ2-5, reads DAMVIQNPRYQVTQFGKPVTLSCSQTLNHNVMYWYQQKSSQAPKLLFHYYDKDFNNEADTPDNFQSRRPNTSFCFLDIRSPGLGDTAMYLCATSRGAGGPKTQYFGPGTRLLVL.

The chain links TRBV10-2 to TRBJ2-1, with D tentatively TRBD1 (7 bases). V shed 5 bases and J shed 2 bases, with 13 bases lying between them. The CDR3 consists of 15 residues. The germline V gene encodes CDR1 WSHSY and CDR2 SAAADI. The CDR3 here is CASSFQGGPYNEQFF. The CDR3 bases are TGCGCCAGCAGTTTTCAGGGGGGCCCCTACAATGAGCAGTTCTTC.

This clone appeared once. The chain has TRBV6-2 or TRBV6-3 and TRBJ2-5, with 13 bases lining up with TRBD2. This CDR3 region has 17 residues. Germline V gives CDR1 MNHEY, CDR2 SVGEGT. J lost 5 bases, V lost 5 bases, and 11 bases had no gene match. CDR3 bases: TGTGCCAGCAGTCGGACTAGCGGGGGTAGGGCGGCTGAGACCCAGTACTTC. Translation: CASSRTSGGRAAETQYF.

This clone was observed a single time. The rearrangement links TRBV3-1 (or the pseudogene TRBV3-2) to TRBJ1-1; 8 bases are a match to TRBD1. V trimming: 10 bases; J trimming: 8 bases; junction bases outside the gene matches: 12. The CDR3 is 13 amino acids. Germline loops: CDR1 LGHDT, CDR2 YNNKEL (reference sequence). The CDR3 here is CATEGQVRGEAFF. CDR3 in DNA: TGTGCCACCGAGGGACAGGTCCGGGGAGAAGCTTTCTTT.